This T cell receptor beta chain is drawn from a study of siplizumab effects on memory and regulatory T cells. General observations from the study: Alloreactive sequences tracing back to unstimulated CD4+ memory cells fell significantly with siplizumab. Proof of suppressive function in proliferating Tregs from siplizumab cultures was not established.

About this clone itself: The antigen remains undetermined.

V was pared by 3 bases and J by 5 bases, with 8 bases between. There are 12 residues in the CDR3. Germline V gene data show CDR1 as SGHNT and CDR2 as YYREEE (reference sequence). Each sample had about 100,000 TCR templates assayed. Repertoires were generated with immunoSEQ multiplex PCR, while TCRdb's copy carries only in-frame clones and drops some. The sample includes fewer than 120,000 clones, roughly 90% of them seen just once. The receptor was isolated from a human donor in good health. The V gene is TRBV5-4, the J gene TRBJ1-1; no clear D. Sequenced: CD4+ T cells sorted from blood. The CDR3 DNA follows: TGTGCCAGCAGCTCCGGTGGGACTGAAGCTTTCTTT. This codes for CASSSGGTEAFF.